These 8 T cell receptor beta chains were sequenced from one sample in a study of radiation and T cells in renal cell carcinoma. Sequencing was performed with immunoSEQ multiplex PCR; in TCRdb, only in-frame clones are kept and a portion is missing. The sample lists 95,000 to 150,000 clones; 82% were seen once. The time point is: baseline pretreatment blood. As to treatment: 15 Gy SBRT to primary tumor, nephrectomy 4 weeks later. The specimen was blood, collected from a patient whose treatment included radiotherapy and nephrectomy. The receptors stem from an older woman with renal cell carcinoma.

Written as DNA, the CDR3 is TGTGCCAGCAGCTTACGGGGACCCCAGGCGGAGACCCAGTACTTC. It codes for CASSLRGPQAETQYF. The V gene is TRBV7-9, the J gene TRBJ2-5; the D call may be TRBD1 or TRBD2 (5 bases each). This CDR3 is 15 amino acids long. Germline CDR1 is SEHNR and CDR2 is FQNEAQ (reference sequence). Trimming pared 2 bases from V and 5 bases from J, leaving 15 bases between.

The CDR3 coding sequence is TGTGCCAGCAGTTCCATCCCCCCAACAGGGCACGAGCAGTACTTC. Translation: CASSSIPPTGHEQYF. The chain joins TRBV27 to TRBJ2-7, with a weak D call TRBD1 (6 bases). V was pared by 4 bases and J by 5 bases, with 18 bases between. This CDR3 contains 15 residues. Germline V gene sequence: CDR1 MNHEY, CDR2 SMNVEV (reference sequence).

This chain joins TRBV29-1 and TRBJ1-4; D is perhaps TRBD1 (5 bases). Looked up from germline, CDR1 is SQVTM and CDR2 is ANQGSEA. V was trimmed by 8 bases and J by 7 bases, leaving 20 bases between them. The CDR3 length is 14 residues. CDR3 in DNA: TGCAGCTCCAGGGCGGCAGGTGGCGGTGAAAAACTGTTTTTT. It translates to CSSRAAGGGEKLFF.

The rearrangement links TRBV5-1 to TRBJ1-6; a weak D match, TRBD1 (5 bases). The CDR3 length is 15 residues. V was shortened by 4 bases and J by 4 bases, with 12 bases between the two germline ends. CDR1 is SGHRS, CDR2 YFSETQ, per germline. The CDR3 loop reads CASSLGVFYNSPLHF. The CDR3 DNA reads TGCGCCAGCAGCCTGGGGGTGTTTTATAATTCACCCCTCCACTTT.

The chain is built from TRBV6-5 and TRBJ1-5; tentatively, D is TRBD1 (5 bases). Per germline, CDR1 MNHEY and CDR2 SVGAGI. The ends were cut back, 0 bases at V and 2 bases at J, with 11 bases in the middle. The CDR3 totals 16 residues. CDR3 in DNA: TGTGCCAGCAGTTACTCGGCAGGGTTGGGCAATCAGCCCCAGCATTTT. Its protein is CASSYSAGLGNQPQHF.

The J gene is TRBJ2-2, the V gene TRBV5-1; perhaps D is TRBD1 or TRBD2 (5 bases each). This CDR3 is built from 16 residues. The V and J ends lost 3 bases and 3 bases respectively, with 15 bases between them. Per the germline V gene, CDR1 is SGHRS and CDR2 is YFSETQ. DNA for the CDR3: TGCGCCAGCAGCTCCTTAGTTGGGGGATACACCGGGGAGCTGTTTTTT. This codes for CASSSLVGGYTGELFF.

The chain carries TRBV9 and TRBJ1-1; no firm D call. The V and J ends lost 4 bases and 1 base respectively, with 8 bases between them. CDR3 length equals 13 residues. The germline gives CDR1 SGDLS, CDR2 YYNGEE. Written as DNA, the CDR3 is TGTGCCAGCAGCCAAGCAGGGAACACTGAAGCTTTCTTT. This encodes CASSQAGNTEAFF.

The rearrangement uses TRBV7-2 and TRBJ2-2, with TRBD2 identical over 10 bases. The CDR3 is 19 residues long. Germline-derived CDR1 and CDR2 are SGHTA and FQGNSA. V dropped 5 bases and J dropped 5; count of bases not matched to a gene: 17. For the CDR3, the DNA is TGTGCCAGCAGCCATTCTTATAGCGGGGGGAAGGTCGGGACCGGGGAGCTGTTTTTT. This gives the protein CASSHSYSGGKVGTGELFF. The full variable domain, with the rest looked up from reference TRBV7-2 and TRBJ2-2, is GAGVSQSPSNKVTEKGKDVELRCDPISGHTALYWYRQSLGQGLEFLIYFQGNSAPDKSGLPSDRFSAERTGGSVSTLTIQRTQQEDSAVYLCASSHSYSGGKVGTGELFFGEGSRLTVL.